This is a list of T cell receptor beta chains from one sample in a study of blood T cell repertoires in COVID-19. The protocol was immunoSEQ multiplex PCR, while the TCRdb copy is restricted to in-frame clones and leaves out a portion. The sample holds approximately 150,000 clones, more than 75% seen once. The sample was peripheral blood. Receptors originate from a man in his fifties or sixties with acute or convalescent COVID-19. Both conserved end residues are part of each CDR3. The D gene is left open where the match is weak. The size field is filled for only some rows; it gives once, few, many or a size class.

v_call	d_call	clone_size	j_call	cdr3_aa	cdr3_nt
TRBV13	TRBD1	NA	TRBJ2-3	CASSSPRDRVSDTQYF	TGTGCCAGCAGCTCCCCCCGGGACAGGGTCTCAGATACGCAGTATTTT
TRBV4-2	NA	NA	TRBJ1-2	CASSQGEASDYGYTF	TGTGCCAGCAGCCAAGGGGAGGCCTCGGACTATGGCTACACCTTC
TRBV5-1	TRBD2	NA	TRBJ2-2	CASSSNGGVTGELFF	TGCGCCAGCAGCTCAAATGGGGGGGTCACCGGGGAGCTGTTTTTT
TRBV7-8	TRBD2	NA	TRBJ2-5	CASSLVMLGGSRETQYF	TGTGCCAGCAGCTTAGTCATGTTGGGCGGGAGCCGAGAGACCCAGTACTTC
TRBV29-1	TRBD1	NA	TRBJ1-1	CRVAGQGQWWAFF	TGCAGAGTTGCGGGACAGGGCCAATGGTGGGCTTTCTTT
TRBV29-1	TRBD1	NA	TRBJ2-7	CSAGTGSSEQYF	TGCAGCGCCGGGACAGGTTCCTCCGAGCAGTACTTC
TRBV7-7	TRBD2	NA	TRBJ2-2	CASSPLQLAANTGELFF	TGTGCCAGCAGCCCGCTACAACTAGCGGCGAACACCGGGGAGCTGTTTTTT
TRBV7-2	NA	many	TRBJ2-4	CASSLRLGEDIQYF	TGTGCCAGCAGCTTACGGCTTGGAGAGGACATTCAGTACTTC
TRBV6-2/TRBV6-3	NA	NA	TRBJ1-6	CASSYPGSSYNSPLHF	TGTGCCAGCAGTTACCCGGGGAGCTCCTATAATTCACCCCTCCACTTT
TRBV19	TRBD2	few	TRBJ2-1	CASTDRLAGEQFF	TGTGCCAGTACTGATCGACTAGCCGGTGAGCAGTTCTTC
TRBV6-5	NA	NA	TRBJ1-2	CASRWGGEYGYTF	TGTGCCAGCAGGTGGGGGGGCGAGTATGGCTACACCTTC
TRBV18	TRBD2	NA	TRBJ2-2	CASSPRLAGYTGELFF	TGTGCCAGCTCACCTAGACTAGCGGGCTACACCGGGGAGCTGTTTTTT
TRBV27	TRBD2	NA	TRBJ2-2	CASSSKRLAPGELFF	TGTGCCAGCAGTTCGAAACGACTAGCGCCCGGGGAGCTGTTTTTT
TRBV30	NA	NA	TRBJ2-5	CAWSRRAGQETQYF	TGTGCCTGGAGTAGGCGGGCCGGCCAAGAGACCCAGTACTTC
TRBV7-8	TRBD2	NA	TRBJ2-7	CASSLPLRLAGVAYEQYF	TGTGCCAGCAGCCTACCCCTCCGACTAGCGGGAGTAGCCTACGAGCAGTACTTC
TRBV6-5	NA	NA	TRBJ2-7	CASSNPWGGSKYF	TGTGCCAGCAGTAACCCCTGGGGGGGCTCTAAGTACTTC
TRBV7-9	NA	NA	TRBJ2-2	CASSLTFQAGELFF	TGTGCCAGCAGCTTAACGTTTCAGGCCGGGGAGCTGTTTTTT
TRBV4-1	TRBD1	few	TRBJ1-5	CASSPYPQGASNQPQHF	TGCGCCAGCAGCCCGTACCCGCAGGGGGCTTCCAATCAGCCCCAGCATTTT
TRBV3-1/TRBV3-2	TRBD1	NA	TRBJ1-2	CASSHEGAGSGYTF	TGTGCCAGCAGCCATGAGGGGGCGGGTAGCGGCTACACCTTC
TRBV24-1	NA	NA	TRBJ1-2	CATSEEGIRGYTF	TGTGCCACCAGTGAGGAGGGGATCCGTGGCTACACCTTC
TRBV6-2/TRBV6-3	NA	NA	TRBJ2-7	CASSYSSSSPYEQYF	TGTGCCAGCAGTTACTCGTCTAGTTCCCCCTACGAGCAGTACTTC
TRBV2	TRBD1	few	TRBJ1-2	CASSADRGLFGYGYTF	TGTGCCAGCAGTGCGGACAGGGGGCTTTTCGGCTATGGCTACACCTTC
TRBV7-9	NA	NA	TRBJ2-7	CASSPRGYEQYF	TGTGCCAGCAGCCCCAGGGGTTACGAGCAGTACTTC
TRBV6-5	NA	NA	TRBJ2-3	CASSVPVTDTQYF	TGTGCCAGCAGCGTACCAGTCACAGATACGCAGTATTTT
TRBV30	NA	NA	TRBJ1-4	CAWSVDRQTVIF	TGTGCCTGGAGTGTTGACCGGCAGACTGTTATTTTT
TRBV3-1/TRBV3-2	TRBD1	NA	TRBJ1-2	CASSTDRVGYGYTF	TGTGCCAGCAGCACGGACAGGGTAGGCTATGGCTACACCTTC
TRBV6-5	TRBD2	once	TRBJ2-3	CASSGLAVSTDTQYF	TGTGCCAGCAGCGGTCTAGCGGTTAGCACAGATACGCAGTATTTT
TRBV29-1	NA	NA	TRBJ2-2	CSVEGRTGNTGELFF	TGCAGCGTTGAAGGGCGCACAGGAAACACCGGGGAGCTGTTTTTT
TRBV2	NA	NA	TRBJ1-2	CASRVGPYGYTF	TGTGCCAGCAGGGTGGGGCCCTATGGCTACACCTTC
TRBV6-5	NA	NA	TRBJ1-1	CASSYWSGANTEAFF	TGTGCCAGCAGTTACTGGTCAGGGGCGAACACTGAAGCTTTCTTT
TRBV28	TRBD2	NA	TRBJ2-5	CAVQGTSGANPRETQYF	TGTGCCGTCCAAGGAACTAGCGGGGCAAACCCCAGAGAGACCCAGTACTTC
TRBV3-1/TRBV3-2	TRBD1	NA	TRBJ1-6	CASSQGTGAGDSPLHF	TGTGCCAGCAGCCAAGGGACAGGGGCAGGGGATTCACCCCTCCACTTT
TRBV5-6	NA	NA	TRBJ1-6	CASSSDMGSPLHF	TGTGCCAGCAGCTCGGACATGGGGTCACCCCTCCACTTT
TRBV6-1	NA	NA	TRBJ2-7	CASSERMGRPYEQYF	TGTGCCAGCAGTGAACGGATGGGGCGCCCCTACGAGCAGTACTTC
TRBV4-1	NA	NA	TRBJ2-7	CASSMSQGSSTYEQYF	TGCGCCAGCAGCATGTCCCAGGGGTCCTCGACCTACGAGCAGTACTTC
TRBV7-2	TRBD1	NA	TRBJ2-1	CASSLRQGSSYNEQFF	TGTGCCAGCAGCTTAAGACAGGGGAGCTCCTACAATGAGCAGTTCTTC
TRBV24-1	NA	NA	TRBJ2-7	CATSDLGHHEQYF	TGTGCCACCAGTGACCTCGGACATCACGAGCAGTACTTC
TRBV28	NA	NA	TRBJ2-7	CATPPEGVWEQYF	TGTGCCACCCCACCCGAGGGGGTTTGGGAGCAGTACTTC
TRBV5-4	NA	once	TRBJ2-2	CASSTRTVDTGELFF	TGTGCCAGCAGTACGCGGACAGTCGACACCGGGGAGCTGTTTTTT
TRBV5-1	NA	NA	TRBJ2-7	CASSLGGSSNYEQYF	TGCGCCAGCAGCTTGGGCGGGTCCTCAAATTACGAGCAGTACTTC
TRBV2	NA	NA	TRBJ1-2	CASRVGGEGTGYTF	TGTGCCAGCCGCGTGGGGGGTGAAGGCACCGGCTACACCTTC
TRBV7-9	NA	NA	TRBJ1-4	CASSFGGEEKLFF	TGTGCCAGCAGCTTTGGGGGCGAAGAAAAACTGTTTTTT
TRBV7-9	NA	NA	TRBJ1-1	CASSLAVGRNTEAFF	TGTGCCAGCAGCTTAGCGGTCGGGAGAAACACTGAAGCTTTCTTT
TRBV6-1	NA	NA	TRBJ1-2	CASSDEVGSRSNYGYTF	TGTGCCAGCAGTGACGAGGTCGGAAGCCGATCTAACTATGGCTACACCTTC
TRBV29-1	NA	NA	TRBJ1-2	CSVENRVYGYTF	TGCAGCGTTGAAAACAGGGTCTATGGCTACACCTTC
TRBV2	NA	NA	TRBJ1-2	CASSPDPLGLTGYTF	TGTGCCAGCAGTCCAGATCCTTTGGGACTTACGGGCTACACCTTC
TRBV6-5	NA	NA	TRBJ1-2	CASSKNRAGYTF	TGTGCCAGCAGTAAAAACAGGGCTGGCTACACCTTC
TRBV5-5	TRBD1	NA	TRBJ2-3	CASSFRFGTGGLVRTDTQYF	TGTGCCAGCAGCTTTCGTTTTGGGACAGGGGGCCTAGTACGCACAGATACGCAGTATTTT
TRBV2	TRBD1	NA	TRBJ2-7	CASSEPQGAGEQYF	TGTGCCAGCAGTGAACCCCAGGGGGCGGGTGAGCAGTACTTC
TRBV20-1	NA	NA	TRBJ2-3	CSAITTDTQYF	TGCAGTGCGATTACAACAGATACGCAGTATTTT
TRBV24-1	NA	NA	TRBJ2-1	CATSVAGIYNEQFF	TGTGCCACCAGTGTTGCGGGAATCTACAATGAGCAGTTCTTC
TRBV10-3	NA	NA	TRBJ1-6	CAISGQENSPLHF	TGTGCCATCAGTGGCCAGGAAAATTCACCCCTCCACTTT
TRBV10-3	TRBD1	NA	TRBJ1-2	CAIRTGNGYTF	TGTGCCATCAGGACAGGGAATGGCTACACCTTC
TRBV10-3	TRBD1	NA	TRBJ2-5	CAIRDPGTEETQYF	TGTGCCATCAGGGACCCCGGGACAGAAGAGACCCAGTACTTC
TRBV6-5	TRBD1	NA	TRBJ2-3	CASSYGRGRDTQYF	TGTGCCAGCAGTTATGGCAGGGGGCGAGATACGCAGTATTTT
TRBV11-2	NA	NA	TRBJ1-2	CASSPSGINYGYTF	TGTGCCAGCAGCCCCTCAGGGATAAACTATGGCTACACCTTC
TRBV6-6	TRBD1	NA	TRBJ2-3	CASSYTGAGDTQYF	TGTGCCAGCAGTTACACAGGGGCCGGAGATACGCAGTATTTT